This T cell receptor (beta chain) was obtained from a study of vaccination and CD4 T cells after COVID-19. For the study at large: The post-vaccine samples came a median roughly 70 days after dose two (range 14 to 241). The cells were exposed to overlapping spike peptides originating from SARS-CoV-2, HCoV-NL63, HCoV-OC43 and HCoV-229E for stimulation. Findings of the study overall: Researchers report that a median about 89% of reactive clones in convalescent patients surfaced only post-vaccination.

The treatment: roughly 11-day PBMC culture with coronavirus spike peptide pools or control peptides (ViraFEST assay). With regard to this clonotype: No antigen is known for it.

Sequence data for DNA of cultured CD4+ T cells were generated by the Oncomine TCR Beta short-read assay. TCRdb analysed the PCR reads with MiXCR anew, one entry per CDR3 protein. Of around 15,000 distinct CDR3 sequences detected, around 56% appear once; the ten largest clones hold approximately 13%. This CDR3 contains 15 residues. Unmatched junction bases numbered 10, after V lost 6 bases and J lost 7 bases. Germline V CDR1 and CDR2: SGHRS, YFSETQ. The sample comprised CD4+ T cells from blood, cultured in vitro. The clonotype was recovered from a human donor who had recovered from COVID-19. The J gene is TRBJ2-2, the V gene TRBV5-1; 9 nucleotides align to TRBD1. The CDR3 bases are TGCGCCAGCACCCCCCCAACAGGGGGCGGCGGGGAGCTGTTTTTT. This gives the protein CASTPPTGGGGELFF.